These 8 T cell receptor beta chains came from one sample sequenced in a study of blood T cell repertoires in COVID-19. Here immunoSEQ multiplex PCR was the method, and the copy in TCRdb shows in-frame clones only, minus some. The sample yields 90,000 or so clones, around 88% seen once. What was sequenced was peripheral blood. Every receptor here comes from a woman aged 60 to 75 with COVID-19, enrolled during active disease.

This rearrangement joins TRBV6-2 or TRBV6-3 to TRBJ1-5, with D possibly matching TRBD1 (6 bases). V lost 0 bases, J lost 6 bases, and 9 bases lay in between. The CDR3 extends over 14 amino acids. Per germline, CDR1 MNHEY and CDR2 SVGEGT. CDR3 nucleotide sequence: TGTGCCAGCAGTTACTCGGGGGGGGCTCAGCCCCAGCATTTT. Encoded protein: CASSYSGGAQPQHF.

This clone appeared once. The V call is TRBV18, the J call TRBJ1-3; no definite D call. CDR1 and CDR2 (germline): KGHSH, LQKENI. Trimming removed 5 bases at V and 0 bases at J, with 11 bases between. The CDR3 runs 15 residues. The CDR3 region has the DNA TGTGCCAGCTCATCCGGGAAGTCCTCTGGAAACACCATATATTTT. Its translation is CASSSGKSSGNTIYF.

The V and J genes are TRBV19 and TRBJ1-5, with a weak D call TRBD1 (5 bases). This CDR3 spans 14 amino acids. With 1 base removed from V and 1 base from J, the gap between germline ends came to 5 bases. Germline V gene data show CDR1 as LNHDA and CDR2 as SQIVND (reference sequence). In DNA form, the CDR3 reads TGTGCCAGTAGTATAGGACAGAGCAATCAGCCCCAGCATTTT. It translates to CASSIGQSNQPQHF.

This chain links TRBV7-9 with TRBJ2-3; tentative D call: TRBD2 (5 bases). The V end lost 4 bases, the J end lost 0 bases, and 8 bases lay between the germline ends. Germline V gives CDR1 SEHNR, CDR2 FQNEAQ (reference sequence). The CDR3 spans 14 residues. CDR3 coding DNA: TGTGCCAGCAGCTCCCGACTAAGCACAGATACGCAGTATTTT. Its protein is CASSSRLSTDTQYF. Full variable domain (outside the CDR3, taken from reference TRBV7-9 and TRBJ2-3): DTGVSQNPRHKITKRGQNVTFRCDPISEHNRLYWYRQTLGQGPEFLTYFQNEAQLEKSRLLSDRFSAERPKGSFSTLEIQRTEQGDSAMYLCASSSRLSTDTQYFGPGTRLTVL.

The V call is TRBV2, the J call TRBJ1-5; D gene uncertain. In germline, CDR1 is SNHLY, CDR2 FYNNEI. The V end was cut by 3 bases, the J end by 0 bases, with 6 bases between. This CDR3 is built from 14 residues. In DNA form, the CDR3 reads TGTGCCAGCAGTGATACTAATAGCAATCAGCCCCAGCATTTT. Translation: CASSDTNSNQPQHF.

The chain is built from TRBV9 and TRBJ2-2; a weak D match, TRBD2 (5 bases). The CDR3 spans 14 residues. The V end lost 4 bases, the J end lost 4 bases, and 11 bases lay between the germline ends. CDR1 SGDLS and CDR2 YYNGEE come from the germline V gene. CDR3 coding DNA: TGTGCCAGCAGCACCCGACTACGCACCGGGGAGCTGTTTTTT. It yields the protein CASSTRLRTGELFF.

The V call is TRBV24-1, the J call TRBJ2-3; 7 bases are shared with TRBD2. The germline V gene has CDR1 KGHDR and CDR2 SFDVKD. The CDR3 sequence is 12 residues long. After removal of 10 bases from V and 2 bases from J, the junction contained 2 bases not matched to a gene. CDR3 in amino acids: CATAGNTDTQYF. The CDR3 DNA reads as TGTGCCACAGCGGGGAACACAGATACGCAGTATTTT.

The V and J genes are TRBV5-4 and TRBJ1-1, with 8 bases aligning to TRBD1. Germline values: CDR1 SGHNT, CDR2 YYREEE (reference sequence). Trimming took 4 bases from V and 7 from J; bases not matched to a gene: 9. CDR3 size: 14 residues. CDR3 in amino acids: CASSVLRGPSEAFF. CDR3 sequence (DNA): TGTGCCAGCAGCGTCCTCAGGGGGCCGAGTGAAGCTTTCTTT.